What follows are 24 T cell receptor beta chains derived from one specimen sequenced in a study of T-cell memory formation after mild COVID-19. TCRdb independently ran MiXCR on the 5' RACE reads; one entry per CDR3 protein. This table has a few hundred thousand distinct CDR3 sequences, roughly a fifth appearing once. The sequenced sample was PBMCs or a T cell subset sorted from them (not recorded which). Source of these receptors: a man in his late teens or twenties who had mild COVID-19 (a few samples of this study predate the infection). Cell type and time point are not known.

J is TRBJ2-7 and V is TRBV5-1; 8 nucleotides match TRBD2. The V segment lost 7 bases and the J segment 1 base; nucleotides outside the gene matches: 7. Germline V gene lookup returns CDR1 SGHRS and CDR2 YFSETQ. The CDR3 spans 14 residues. The CDR3 sequence is CASGLRGASYEQYF. The DNA for the CDR3 is TGCGCCAGCGGGCTGCGGGGGGCTTCCTACGAGCAGTACTTC.

The chain is built from TRBV9 and TRBJ2-1; a possible D gene is TRBD2 (6 bases). V lost 0 bases and J 8 bases, leaving 9 bases between the germline ends. The CDR3 consists of 13 residues. CDR1 and CDR2 from the germline V gene are SGDLS and YYNGEE. This CDR3 is CASSVGPGDEQFF. As DNA, the CDR3 is TGTGCCAGCAGCGTAGGCCCGGGAGATGAGCAGTTCTTC. Complete variable domain (other parts from reference TRBV9 and TRBJ2-1): DSGVTQTPKHLITATGQRVTLRCSPRSGDLSVYWYQQSLDQGLQFLIQYYNGEERAKGNILERFSAQQFPDLHSELNLSSLELGDSALYFCASSVGPGDEQFFGPGTRLTVL.

This clonotype turned up a few times. The chain combines TRBV5-1 with TRBJ2-3, with TRBD2 matching 8 bases. CDR1 is SGHRS and CDR2 is YFSETQ in the germline V gene. V trimming: 1 base; J trimming: 6 bases; junction bases outside the gene matches: 4. The CDR3 loop spans 14 amino acids. The CDR3 DNA reads as TGCGCCAGCAGCTTGCGTAGCGGGGCGGATACGCAGTATTTT. Amino acid sequence: CASSLRSGADTQYF.

This clonotype was counted a few times. V is TRBV7-9 and J is TRBJ2-5; D assignment may be TRBD1 or TRBD2 (5 bases each). Germline CDR1 is SEHNR and CDR2 is FQNEAQ (reference sequence). The ends were cut back, 5 bases at V and 2 bases at J, with 12 bases in the middle. CDR3 length: 14 residues. As DNA, the CDR3 is TGTGCCAGCAGCCGGGGACCCCGGCAAGAGACCCAGTACTTC. This translates into CASSRGPRQETQYF.

This clonotype turned up a few times. This chain uses TRBV4-2 with TRBJ2-5; D tentatively fits TRBD1 or TRBD2 (5 bases each). Germline V gene data show CDR1 as LGHNA and CDR2 as YNFKEQ. Trimming left V 2 bases short and J 4 bases short, with 14 bases between. This CDR3 is built from 15 residues. CDR3 in amino acids: CASSQNPGTAETQYF. CDR3 DNA: TGTGCCAGCAGCCAAAATCCAGGGACGGCAGAGACCCAGTACTTC.

A few counts support this clonotype. The rearrangement uses TRBV20-1 and TRBJ2-3; the D is unclear. Germline assignment: CDR1 DFQATT and CDR2 SNEGSKA (reference sequence). CDR3 length: 14 amino acids. The ends were cut back, 3 bases at V and 2 bases at J, with 12 bases in the middle. The CDR3 DNA reads TGCAGTGCTAGGCACCTAACTCTCACAGATACGCAGTATTTT. It codes for CSARHLTLTDTQYF.

This clonotype was counted between two and nine times. The chain has TRBV7-9 and TRBJ2-1, with TRBD2 identical over 12 bases. After removal of 4 bases from V and 7 bases from J, the junction contained 8 bases not matched to a gene. The germline CDR1 and CDR2 sequences are SEHNR and FQNEAQ (reference sequence). This CDR3 has 16 residues. The CDR3 nucleotides are TGTGCCAGCAGCTCCCGGACTAGCGGGGTACGGAATGAGCAGTTCTTC. This encodes CASSSRTSGVRNEQFF.

The chain has TRBV20-1 and TRBJ2-6; TRBD2 might be the D (6 bases). The V end lost 2 bases, the J end lost 4 bases, and 9 bases lay between the germline ends. CDR3 length equals 14 residues. Germline assignment: CDR1 DFQATT and CDR2 SNEGSKA (reference sequence). The CDR3 nucleotides read TGCAGTGCTAGAAAAAGCGGGGGGGCCAACGTCCTGACTTTC. Its protein is CSARKSGGANVLTF.

This clonotype occurred many times. This sequence joins TRBV6-2 or TRBV6-3 and TRBJ2-5; 7 bases are a match to TRBD2. Germline V gene sequence: CDR1 MNHEY, CDR2 SVGEGT. Germline trimming cut 7 bases from V and 5 bases from J; bases unmatched to any gene: 13. This CDR3 is built from 15 residues. This chain's CDR3 is CASTSRKKRDETQYF. The CDR3 DNA follows: TGTGCCAGCACCAGTCGAAAGAAGCGGGATGAGACCCAGTACTTC.

This sequence joins TRBV20-1 and TRBJ2-3; 7 positions match TRBD2. V shed 1 base, J shed 5 bases, and the junction held 6 bases outside the gene matches. CDR3 length: 14 residues. Germline V gene data show CDR1 as DFQATT and CDR2 as SNEGSKA (reference sequence). The CDR3 loop is CSARAGTTQDTQYF. The CDR3 DNA reads as TGCAGTGCTAGAGCAGGGACTACGCAAGATACGCAGTATTTT.

The gene calls are TRBV3-1 and TRBJ2-5, with 15 bases lining up with TRBD2. The germline V gene encodes CDR1 LGHDT and CDR2 YNNKEL (reference sequence). V lost 3 bases, J lost 4 bases, and 3 bases stayed unmatched. This CDR3 is 16 amino acids long. The CDR3 protein is CASSQGTSGGLETQYF. The CDR3 DNA is TGTGCCAGCAGCCAGGGGACTAGCGGGGGGCTAGAGACCCAGTACTTC.

Only a few counts were recorded for this clonotype. This chain connects TRBV4-1 to TRBJ2-1, with no clear D. The CDR3 contains 14 residues. V lost 0 bases to trimming and J lost 9 bases, with 12 bases between them. Germline values: CDR1 MGHRA, CDR2 YSYEKL. The CDR3 spells CASSQEVTGFEQFF. DNA of the CDR3: TGCGCCAGCAGCCAAGAGGTAACCGGATTTGAGCAGTTCTTC.

J is TRBJ1-5 and V is TRBV21-1; the tabulated D call, TRBD1, remains unverified against the DNA. TRBV21-1 is a documented pseudogene. CDR3 length equals 20 residues. CDR3 region: CASSKLSWDRVVFSNQPQHF. In DNA, the CDR3 is TGTGCCAGCAGCAAGTTGAGTTGGGACAGGGTAGTCTTTAGCAATCAGCCCCAGCATTTT.

The chain carries TRBV12-3 or TRBV12-4 and TRBJ2-7; unclear D gene. Trimming stripped 4 bases from V and 3 bases from J, with 10 bases between. The CDR3 totals 13 residues. CDR3 sequence reads: CASSSQEFYEQYV. In DNA form, the CDR3 reads TGTGCCAGCAGTTCCCAGGAATTCTACGAGCAGTACGTC.

V gene TRBV27 combines with J gene TRBJ1-6; D gene ambiguous. The CDR3 sequence is 13 residues long. The V end was cut by 5 bases, the J end by 8 bases, with 10 bases between. The germline gives CDR1 MNHEY, CDR2 SMNVEV (reference sequence). The DNA of the CDR3 is TGTGCCAGCAGTCTCGGACGGGATTCACCCCTCCACTTT. This codes for CASSLGRDSPLHF.

This clonotype appeared a few times. This chain uses TRBV7-9 with TRBJ2-2, with a tentative D call TRBD2 (6 bases). Trimming stripped 6 bases from V and 3 bases from J, with 17 bases between. Germline V gives CDR1 SEHNR, CDR2 FQNEAQ (reference sequence). The CDR3 is 16 amino acids. DNA of the CDR3: TGTGCCAGCAGACAGCCGTGGACTACGGACACCGGGGAGCTGTTTTTT. This codes for CASRQPWTTDTGELFF.

The chain has TRBV7-8 and TRBJ1-1; D is perhaps TRBD1 (6 bases). Trimming pared 6 bases from V and 5 bases from J, leaving 16 bases between. The CDR3 consists of 14 residues. Germline values: CDR1 SGHVS, CDR2 FQNEAQ. The CDR3 DNA sequence: TGTGCCAGCAGACCCGACAGGTTCCCAACTGAAGCTTTCTTT. This translates into CASRPDRFPTEAFF.

This clonotype has only a few counts. V is TRBV5-1 and J is TRBJ1-1; no definite D call. This CDR3 region has 15 residues. The V and J ends lost 4 bases and 1 base respectively, with 14 bases between them. Germline V gene sequence: CDR1 SGHRS, CDR2 YFSETQ. The DNA of the CDR3 is TGCGCCAGCAGCCCAGCCGTTCTGGGGAACACTGAAGCTTTCTTT. As protein: CASSPAVLGNTEAFF. Variable domain in full (rest from reference TRBV5-1 and TRBJ1-1): KAGVTQTPRYLIKTRGQQVTLSCSPISGHRSVSWYQQTPGQGLQFLFEYFSETQRNKGNFPGRFSGRQFSNSRSEMNVSTLELGDSALYLCASSPAVLGNTEAFFGQGTRLTVV.

This clonotype was seen a few times. The chain is built from TRBV5-4 and TRBJ2-3; D unclear. From germline, CDR1 is SGHNT and CDR2 YYREEE (reference sequence). The CDR3 has 14 residues. V lost 0 bases to trimming and J lost 6 bases, with 11 bases between them. CDR3 nucleotides: TGTGCCAGCAGCTTGGCCGGACCTAGGGATACGCAGTATTTT. This encodes CASSLAGPRDTQYF.

This clonotype appeared a few times. V and J are TRBV5-1 and TRBJ2-1, with 8 bases aligning to TRBD1. J gave up 7 bases and V 9 bases, and 12 bases lay outside the gene matches. This CDR3 is 14 amino acids long. Per the germline V gene, CDR1 is SGHRS and CDR2 is YFSETQ. In nucleotides, the CDR3 is TGCGCCACCAAGGACAGGGAAGTAACTAATGAGCAGTTCTTC. Amino acids: CATKDREVTNEQFF.

V usage is TRBV11-2 and J usage is TRBJ2-7, with D uncertain. CDR3 length: 12 residues. Germline values: CDR1 SGHAT, CDR2 FQNNGV. V dropped 3 bases and J dropped 1 base, with 4 bases sitting between them. In DNA, the CDR3 is TGTGCCAGCAGCTTTCTATCCTACGAGCAGTACGTC. It yields the protein CASSFLSYEQYV.

V gene TRBV7-9 combines with J gene TRBJ2-3, with TRBD2 matching over 11 bases. After removal of 5 bases from V and 7 bases from J, the junction contained 11 bases not matched to a gene. CDR3 length equals 16 residues. Germline lookup yields CDR1 SEHNR and CDR2 FQNEAQ (reference sequence). CDR3 bases: TGTGCCAGCAGCCGCGCGGTAGCGGGGGGGAAGAATACGCAGTATTTT. Translating gives CASSRAVAGGKNTQYF.

This clonotype was observed a few times. The V call is TRBV14, the J call TRBJ2-3, with D maybe TRBD2 (5 bases). Germline lookup yields CDR1 SGHDN and CDR2 FVKESK. Trimming removed 2 bases from V and 5 bases from J, with 17 bases in between. This CDR3 has 16 residues. The CDR3, as DNA: TGTGCCAGCAGCCAATTTCGCCGGGGATGGGAAGATACGCAGTATTTT. Amino acids: CASSQFRRGWEDTQYF.

This rearrangement joins TRBV20-1 to TRBJ1-6; D remains ambiguous. The CDR3 is 12 residues long. The germline CDR1 and CDR2 sequences are DFQATT and SNEGSKA (reference sequence). V shed 1 base and J shed 6 bases, with 4 bases lying between them. The DNA of the CDR3 is TGCAGTGCTAGAGGGCTTAATTCACCCCTCCACTTT. Translation: CSARGLNSPLHF.